A single sample gave rise to the 27 T cell receptor beta chains below, sequenced in a study of cytomegalovirus exposure and HLA in healthy donors. Primers included in the PCR were 60 Vbeta and 13 Jbeta primers. Repertoires were generated with immunoSEQ multiplex PCR, while TCRdb's copy carries only in-frame clones and drops some. This sample has about 120,000 clones, with roughly three fifths found just once. The sequenced sample was PBMCs. The receptors come from a man in his forties in good health and CMV-seropositive.

The rearrangement joins TRBV11-3 to TRBJ1-1, with 8 bases matching TRBD1. Germline V lookup: CDR1 SGHNT, CDR2 YENEEA. V dropped 2 bases and J dropped 2; count of bases not matched to a gene: 1. The CDR3 has 14 amino acids. For the CDR3, the DNA is TGTGCCAGCAGCTTAACAGGGGGAAACACTGAAGCTTTCTTT. Translation gives CASSLTGGNTEAFF.

The chain has TRBV7-9 and TRBJ2-7; 9 nucleotides match TRBD2. Germline CDR1 reads SEHNR; CDR2 reads FQNEAQ (reference sequence). V was clipped by 4 bases and J by 0 bases; unmatched bases: 16. There are 19 residues in the CDR3. This CDR3 is CASSYPLGLASNPSYEQYF. CDR3 nucleotides: TGTGCCAGCAGCTACCCCCTGGGACTAGCTTCTAACCCCTCCTACGAGCAGTACTTC.

The chain recombines TRBV27 with TRBJ1-1, with D hard to call. Trimming left V 6 bases short and J 1 base short, with 6 bases between. The CDR3 sequence is 12 residues long. Germline V gene data show CDR1 as MNHEY and CDR2 as SMNVEV (reference sequence). CDR3 protein: CASRTGNTEAFF. The CDR3, as DNA: TGTGCCAGCAGGACGGGGAACACTGAAGCTTTCTTT.

CDR3 sequence (DNA): TGTGCCACCAGCAGAGTCGCGATTTACCAAGAGACCCAGTACTTC. This codes for CATSRVAIYQETQYF. The chain uses TRBV15 and TRBJ2-5; D uncertain. CDR3 length: 15 amino acids. Per the germline V gene, CDR1 is LNHNV and CDR2 is YYDKDF (reference sequence). Trimming cost V 1 base and J 0 bases, with 9 bases left between them.

CDR3 in amino acids: CASSPPGQYYEQYF. CDR3 coding DNA: TGTGCCAGCTCACCACCGGGACAATACTACGAGCAGTACTTC. This chain connects TRBV18 to TRBJ2-7, with D possibly TRBD1 on 6 matching bases. The germline gives CDR1 KGHSH, CDR2 LQKENI. The CDR3 covers 14 residues. V lost 0 bases and J lost 3, with 9 bases in between.

The rearrangement joins TRBV7-9 to TRBJ2-1; 9 positions agree with TRBD2. The V gene end was trimmed by 5 bases and the J gene end by 7 bases; junction bases not matched to a gene: 6. The germline gives CDR1 SEHNR, CDR2 FQNEAQ (reference sequence). The CDR3 contains 14 residues. The CDR3 reads CASSPGTSINEQFF. In DNA, the CDR3 is TGTGCCAGCAGCCCCGGGACTAGCATTAATGAGCAGTTCTTC.

This clone showed up just a few times. The V and J genes are TRBV7-2 and TRBJ2-1, with D perhaps matching TRBD2 (7 bases). The CDR3 has 17 residues. The germline V and J ends were trimmed by 4 bases and 5 bases, with 21 bases remaining between them. Germline-derived CDR1 and CDR2 are SGHTA and FQGNSA. The CDR3 loop is CASSYPRGRLQDNEQFF. CDR3 DNA sequence: TGTGCCAGCAGCTACCCGCGGGGGCGGCTGCAGGACAATGAGCAGTTCTTC.

About this clone itself: Mismatch with germline at one junction end may stem from a read error. CDR3 DNA sequence: TGTGCCAGCAGCCTAGCGGGGGGATATGGAAACACCATATATTTT. It encodes CASSLAGGYGNTIYF. The chain combines TRBV7-2 with TRBJ1-3; a weak D match, TRBD1 (5 bases). The CDR3 is 15 residues long. Germline-derived CDR1 and CDR2 are SGHTA and FQGNSA.

The rearrangement joins TRBV15 to TRBJ2-2; 10 bases match TRBD2. Germline V gene data show CDR1 as LNHNV and CDR2 as YYDKDF (reference sequence). The CDR3 consists of 17 residues. J lost 4 bases, V lost 0 bases, and 5 bases had no gene match. The CDR3 nucleotides read TGTGCCACCAGCAGAGATTTCCTAGCGGGAGTCACCGGGGAGCTGTTTTTT. It is translated as CATSRDFLAGVTGELFF.

The rearrangement uses TRBV10-2 and TRBJ2-7; D possibly corresponds to TRBD1 (6 bases). The CDR3 has 12 amino acids. Trimming pared 4 bases from V and 4 bases from J, leaving 8 bases between. Germline loops: CDR1 WSHSY, CDR2 SAAADI. This CDR3 is CASSGQGYEQYF. CDR3 nucleotide sequence: TGCGCCAGCAGTGGCCAGGGGTACGAGCAGTACTTC.

The chain uses TRBV18 and TRBJ1-5; possible D gene TRBD1, 6 bases. CDR3 length: 15 residues. Trimming removed 0 bases from V and 5 bases from J, with 11 bases in between. CDR1 is KGHSH, CDR2 LQKENI, per germline. The CDR3 DNA reads as TGTGCCAGCTCACCACCGGGCAGGGGACATCAGCCCCAGCATTTT. It is translated as CASSPPGRGHQPQHF.

The J gene is TRBJ2-7, the V gene TRBV11-3; possible D gene TRBD2, 5 bases. The V end lost 1 base, the J end lost 2 bases, and 12 bases lay between the germline ends. CDR1 SGHNT and CDR2 YENEEA come from the germline V gene. The CDR3 has 15 residues. DNA of the CDR3: TGTGCCAGCAGCTTAGGGGTACTAGGAACCTACGAGCAGTACTTC. Translation: CASSLGVLGTYEQYF. Filled out from reference TRBV11-3 and TRBJ2-7, the complete variable domain reads EAGVVQSPRYKIIEKKQPVAFWCNPISGHNTLYWYLQNLGQGPELLIRYENEEAVDDSQLPKDRFSAERLKGVDSTLKIQPAELGDSAVYLCASSLGVLGTYEQYFGPGTRLTVT.

The rearrangement links TRBV7-9 to TRBJ2-4, with D tentatively TRBD1 (6 bases). Trimming left V 10 bases short and J 7 bases short, with 17 bases between. Germline V lookup: CDR1 SEHNR, CDR2 FQNEAQ (reference sequence). The CDR3 consists of 13 residues. The CDR3 coding sequence is TGTGCCACAACCCGGATCCAGGGGAACATTCAGTACTTC. Translated: CATTRIQGNIQYF.

The J gene is TRBJ2-1, the V gene TRBV30; D remains ambiguous. Germline lookup yields CDR1 GTSNPN and CDR2 SVGIG (reference sequence). V was pared by 2 bases and J by 7 bases, with 9 bases between. CDR3 length: 12 amino acids. CDR3: CAWSSQINEQFF. The CDR3 region has the DNA TGTGCCTGGAGTTCCCAGATAAATGAGCAGTTCTTC.

The rearrangement links TRBV5-1 to TRBJ2-2; 9 nucleotides line up with TRBD2. In germline, CDR1 is SGHRS, CDR2 YFSETQ. The length of the CDR3 is 15 residues. V gave up 3 bases and J gave up 2 bases; unmatched junction bases: 2. The CDR3 DNA is TGCGCCAGCAGCTCCGGGACTAGCAACACCGGGGAGCTGTTTTTT. Its protein is CASSSGTSNTGELFF.

The V call is TRBV29-1, the J call TRBJ2-7; 9 bases fit TRBD1. The V gene end was trimmed by 5 bases and the J gene end by 5 bases; junction bases not matched to a gene: 7. The CDR3 loop spans 13 amino acids. Germline V gives CDR1 SQVTM, CDR2 ANQGSEA. CDR3: CSVRRDRVDEQYF. CDR3 in DNA: TGCAGCGTTCGAAGGGACAGGGTCGACGAGCAGTACTTC.

The chain carries TRBV5-8 and TRBJ2-5, with 12 bases aligning to TRBD1. The J call may be incorrect, as the DNA end agrees better with TRBJ2-7. The CDR3 has 15 amino acids. CDR1 SGHTS and CDR2 YDEGEE come from the germline V gene. In nucleotides, the CDR3 is TGTGCCAGCAGCTTGAGGGACAGGGGGCTATACGAGCAGTACTTC. This translates into CASSLRDRGLYEQYF.

The chain recombines TRBV7-9 with TRBJ1-2, with 7 bases that match TRBD1. Germline V gene lookup returns CDR1 SEHNR and CDR2 FQNEAQ (reference sequence). Unmatched junction bases numbered 15, after V lost 1 base and J lost 7 bases. The CDR3 totals 17 residues. CDR3 sequence: CASSLGGEGGGGIGYTF. The CDR3 region has the DNA TGTGCCAGCAGCTTAGGAGGAGAAGGGGGCGGCGGGATTGGCTACACCTTC.

This clone showed up just a few times. This chain uses TRBV7-2 with TRBJ2-1; 9 nucleotides match TRBD2. The junction had 3 bases not matched to a gene; V was cut back by 2 bases and J by 1 base. In germline, CDR1 is SGHTA, CDR2 FQGNSA. The CDR3 runs to 16 residues. DNA for the CDR3: TGTGCCAGCAGCTTATTAGCGGGAGCGTCCTACAATGAGCAGTTCTTC. It translates to CASSLLAGASYNEQFF.

This chain links TRBV6-5 with TRBJ2-2; possibly TRBD2 for D (7 bases). V was cut by 1 base and J by 4 bases, with 13 bases left in between. Germline V lookup: CDR1 MNHEY, CDR2 SVGAGI. The CDR3 covers 16 residues. CDR3 residues: CASSYFGGRGTGELFF. In DNA form, the CDR3 reads TGTGCCAGCAGTTACTTCGGGGGGCGCGGCACCGGGGAGCTGTTTTTT.

The CDR3 DNA is TGTGCCAGCTCAGATTTAGACAGGACCTACAATGAGCAGTTCTTC. Translating gives CASSDLDRTYNEQFF. The chain has TRBV18 and TRBJ2-1; weak D call: TRBD1 (6 bases). CDR3 size: 15 residues. The germline V gene has CDR1 KGHSH and CDR2 LQKENI. With 5 bases removed from V and 2 bases from J, the gap between germline ends came to 13 bases.

J is TRBJ1-2 and V is TRBV2, with 10 nucleotides matching TRBD1. CDR1 and CDR2 from the germline V gene are SNHLY and FYNNEI. This CDR3 spans 16 amino acids. The trim removed 7 bases at V and 0 bases at J, leaving 8 bases unmatched. CDR3 DNA sequence: TGTGCCAGCAACCGACAGGGGGCTAGAGCTAACTATGGCTACACCTTC. Amino acid sequence: CASNRQGARANYGYTF.

This clone was seen a few times. The junction does not match germline at one end; this may be a read error. The rearrangement joins TRBV10-3 to TRBJ1-1; weak D call: TRBD1 (6 bases). This CDR3 contains 14 residues. CDR1 and CDR2 (germline): ENHRY, SYGVKD. In DNA, the CDR3 is TGTGCCAGCAGTTCCTTGGCAGGGGTCACTGAAGCTTTCTTT. Protein: CASSSLAGVTEAFF.

V usage is TRBV11-2 and J usage is TRBJ1-3, with a weak D call TRBD1 (6 bases). The CDR3 is 14 residues long. Germline-derived CDR1 and CDR2 are SGHAT and FQNNGV. V lost 3 bases and J 4 bases, leaving 10 bases between the germline ends. CDR3 in amino acids: CASSFQGPGNTIYF. The DNA of the CDR3 is TGTGCCAGCAGCTTTCAGGGGCCCGGAAACACCATATATTTT.

The chain is built from TRBV19 and TRBJ2-5, with 14 positions matching TRBD2. CDR3 length: 17 amino acids. Germline V gene data show CDR1 as LNHDA and CDR2 as SQIVND (reference sequence). The ends lost 4 bases at V and 5 bases at J; junction bases unmatched: 9. The CDR3 bases are TGTGCCAGTAGTAGCGGACTAGCGGGGGGTTATTTGGAGACCCAGTACTTC. Protein product: CASSSGLAGGYLETQYF.

This clone was observed a few times. V is TRBV7-3 and J is TRBJ2-1; the match to TRBD2 covers 10 bases. Germline CDR1 and CDR2: SGHTA and FQGTGA. The CDR3 spans 16 residues. With 0 bases clipped from V and 6 bases from J, the junction kept 5 bases outside the gene matches. The CDR3 DNA sequence: TGTGCCAGCAGCTTAACAGGAGCGGGGGGGCTCAATGAGCAGTTCTTC. Amino acid sequence: CASSLTGAGGLNEQFF.

A few counts support this clone. The chain combines TRBV19 with TRBJ2-7; 13 bases are shared with TRBD2. CDR1 and CDR2 (germline): LNHDA, SQIVND (reference sequence). There are 18 residues in the CDR3. Trimming took 9 bases from V and 0 from J; bases not matched to a gene: 14. The CDR3 is CASPGTSGIPRGSYEQYF. In nucleotides, the CDR3 is TGTGCCAGCCCGGGGACTAGCGGGATCCCGAGGGGCTCCTACGAGCAGTACTTC.